This T cell receptor (beta chain) was retrieved from a study of memory CD4+ T cells and cytomegalovirus serostatus. Study overall: Donors were healthy Belgian adults, under ten CMV seropositive and around 23 seronegative. Study-wide points: About 40% of the roughly 150 known CMV-associated TCRbeta sequences appeared in CD4+ memory.

Looked up from germline, CDR1 is SGHDT and CDR2 is YYEEEE. V shed 4 bases and J 4 bases; nucleotides not matched to a gene: 20. The CDR3 contains 19 residues. About this clone: Its antigen remains unidentified.

Single viable CD3+CD4+CD8-CD45RO+ cells were sorted as the memory CD4+ T cells. The repertoire was sequenced with immunoSEQ multiplex PCR; TCRdb's copy has only in-frame clones and lacks some. The sample includes some 50,000 clones, roughly 79% of them seen just once. The clonotype was recovered from an adult in good health and CMV-seronegative. Sequencing was performed on memory CD4+ T cells from blood. This chain joins TRBV5-6 and TRBJ1-1; 9 positions match TRBD1. CDR3 in amino acids: CASSPRSWDRELRATEAFF. The CDR3 DNA follows: TGTGCCAGCAGCCCGCGCTCGTGGGACAGGGAGCTGAGAGCCACTGAAGCTTTCTTT.